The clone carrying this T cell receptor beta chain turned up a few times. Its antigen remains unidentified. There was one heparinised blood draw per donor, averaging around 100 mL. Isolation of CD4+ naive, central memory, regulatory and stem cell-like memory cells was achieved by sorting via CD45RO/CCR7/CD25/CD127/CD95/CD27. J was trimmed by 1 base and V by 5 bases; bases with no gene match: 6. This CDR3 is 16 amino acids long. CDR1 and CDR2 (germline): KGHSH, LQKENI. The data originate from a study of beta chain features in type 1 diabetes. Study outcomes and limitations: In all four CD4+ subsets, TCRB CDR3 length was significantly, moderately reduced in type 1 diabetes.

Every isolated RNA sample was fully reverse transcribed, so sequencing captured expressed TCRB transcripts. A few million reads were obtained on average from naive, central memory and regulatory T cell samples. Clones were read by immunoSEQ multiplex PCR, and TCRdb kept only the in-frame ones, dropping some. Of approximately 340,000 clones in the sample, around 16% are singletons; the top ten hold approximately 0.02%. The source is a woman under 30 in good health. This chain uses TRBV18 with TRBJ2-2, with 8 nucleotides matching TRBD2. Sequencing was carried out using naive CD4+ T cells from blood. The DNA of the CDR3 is TGTGCCAGCTCATCACTAGCGGCCCAGAACACCGGGGAGCTGTTTTTT. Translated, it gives CASSSLAAQNTGELFF.